The 30 T cell receptor beta chains listed next were all sequenced from one sample in a study of blood T cell repertoires in COVID-19. Sequenced by immunoSEQ multiplex PCR; TCRdb stores in-frame clones only, minus some. The sample includes around 150,000 clones, 81% of them seen just once. The sequencing input was peripheral blood. The receptors were sampled from a man between 60 and 75 years old with active or convalescent COVID-19.

The V call is TRBV6-5, the J call TRBJ1-1; 8 bases line up with TRBD1. Germline V gene sequence: CDR1 MNHEY, CDR2 SVGAGI. The CDR3 is 14 residues long. Trimming at V came to 5 bases and at J to 8 bases, leaving 10 bases not matched to a gene. The CDR3 loop is CASSTPSDRVEAFF. CDR3 nucleotides: TGTGCCAGCAGTACCCCTTCGGACAGGGTGGAAGCTTTCTTT.

The CDR3 DNA is TGTGCCAGCAGCCAAGTGGGGCTAGGCCTGACTAATGAGCAGTTCTTC. Its translation is CASSQVGLGLTNEQFF. This chain uses TRBV4-2 with TRBJ2-1, with D possibly matching TRBD1 (5 bases). Per germline, CDR1 LGHNA and CDR2 YNFKEQ. Trimming shortened V by 1 base and J by 7 bases, and 17 bases separated the two germline ends. This CDR3 region has 16 residues.

V is TRBV5-1 and J is TRBJ1-5, with D tentatively TRBD1 (6 bases). V lost 3 bases to trimming and J lost 6 bases, with 10 bases between them. The CDR3 contains 13 residues. Germline V gene lookup returns CDR1 SGHRS and CDR2 YFSETQ. CDR3 amino acids: CASSSEGGQPQHF. The DNA for the CDR3 is TGCGCCAGCAGCTCGGAAGGGGGTCAGCCCCAGCATTTT.

The J gene is TRBJ1-1, the V gene TRBV29-1; 7 bases line up with TRBD1. This CDR3 has 14 amino acids. V gave up 4 bases and J gave up 1 base; unmatched junction bases: 6. Germline values: CDR1 SQVTM, CDR2 ANQGSEA. The CDR3 sequence is CSVATGTANTEAFF. The DNA of the CDR3 is TGCAGCGTTGCTACCGGGACAGCGAACACTGAAGCTTTCTTT.

The CDR3 loop is CASQGAVDTQYF. For the CDR3, the DNA is TGTGCCAGCCAAGGGGCTGTGGATACGCAGTATTTT. The gene calls are TRBV13 and TRBJ2-3; D is perhaps TRBD1 (5 bases). CDR1 and CDR2 (germline): PRHDT, FYEKMQ (reference sequence). Trimming removed 8 bases from V and 6 bases from J, with 12 bases in between. This CDR3 has 12 amino acids.

V is TRBV28 and J is TRBJ1-2; 8 bases are shared with TRBD1. There are 17 residues in the CDR3. The V and J ends lost 2 bases and 5 bases, in that order; junction bases with no gene match: 13. Germline CDR1 MDHEN, CDR2 SYDVKM. The CDR3 spells CASSLDRGGRTQYGYTF. The CDR3 DNA is TGTGCCAGCAGTTTAGACAGGGGAGGTAGGACCCAATATGGCTACACCTTC.

The chain links TRBV5-1 to TRBJ2-7, with TRBD2 identical over 7 bases. This CDR3 contains 15 residues. V dropped 4 bases and J dropped 6; count of bases not matched to a gene: 13. Per the germline V gene, CDR1 is SGHRS and CDR2 is YFSETQ. Written as DNA, the CDR3 is TGCGCCAGCAGCACAACCAGCGGGGCAGGTGCCGAGCAGTACTTC. Translated, it gives CASSTTSGAGAEQYF.

The rearrangement links TRBV19 to TRBJ1-2; tentative D call: TRBD1 (5 bases). CDR3 size: 14 residues. Trimming removed 6 bases at V and 6 bases at J, with 17 bases between. Germline CDR1 LNHDA, CDR2 SQIVND (reference sequence). The CDR3 DNA reads as TGTGCCAGTAGCTCCGGGACGCGGGGTGATGGCTACACCTTC. Protein product: CASSSGTRGDGYTF.

This chain links TRBV3-1 (or the pseudogene TRBV3-2) with TRBJ2-3; 7 nucleotides agree with TRBD2. The germline CDR1 and CDR2 sequences are LGHDT and YNNKEL (reference sequence). The junction had 5 bases not matched to a gene; V was cut back by 1 base and J by 1 base. This CDR3 has 16 residues. CDR3 sequence reads: CASSQGSSGRTDTQYF. The CDR3 region has the DNA TGTGCCAGCAGCCAAGGGTCTAGCGGCCGCACAGATACGCAGTATTTT.

The V gene is TRBV19, the J gene TRBJ1-2, with 7 bases matching TRBD1. The CDR3 is made up of 14 amino acids. Per the germline V gene, CDR1 is LNHDA and CDR2 is SQIVND (reference sequence). Unmatched junction bases numbered 8, after V lost 6 bases and J lost 4 bases. CDR3 protein: CASRSDGTVYGYTF. Here the CDR3 DNA reads TGTGCCAGTAGGAGCGACGGGACAGTCTATGGCTACACCTTC.

This rearrangement joins TRBV19 to TRBJ2-5, with TRBD1 matching 8 bases. The CDR3 has 15 residues. Trimming removed 5 bases from V and 6 bases from J; junction bases left unmatched: 11. CDR1 and CDR2 from the germline V gene are LNHDA and SQIVND (reference sequence). CDR3 DNA: TGTGCCAGTAGTCTGAGGACAGGGTTTGGAAAGACCCAGTACTTC. Translated: CASSLRTGFGKTQYF.

This chain links TRBV24-1 with TRBJ2-3; 10 bases are a match to TRBD2. Germline assignment: CDR1 KGHDR and CDR2 SFDVKD. The CDR3 runs to 16 residues. Unmatched junction bases numbered 5, after V lost 3 bases and J lost 3 bases. This CDR3 reads CATSDRSGGVTDTQYF. CDR3 DNA sequence: TGTGCCACCAGTGATCGGAGCGGGGGGGTGACAGATACGCAGTATTTT.

The chain recombines TRBV19 with TRBJ2-2, with TRBD1 matching 9 bases. J gave up 4 bases and V 7 bases, and 7 bases lay outside the gene matches. There are 15 residues in the CDR3. Germline-derived CDR1 and CDR2 are LNHDA and SQIVND (reference sequence). DNA of the CDR3: TGTGCCAGTATCCTGGGACAGGGCAGCACCGGGGAGCTGTTTTTT. It codes for CASILGQGSTGELFF.

This clone has just a few counts. CDR3 in DNA: TGTGCCAGCAGCTCACTCCTAGGGGGCGAGCAGTACTTC. It specifies CASSSLLGGEQYF. The chain uses TRBV7-2 and TRBJ2-7; D might be TRBD1 (6 bases). The CDR3 is 13 residues long. CDR1 is SGHTA and CDR2 is FQGNSA in the germline V gene. Trimming cost V 4 bases and J 6 bases, with 13 bases left between them.

CDR3 sequence (DNA): TGTGCCATCAGGGGGACTGTCAGCTCCTACGAGCAGTACTTC. This gives the protein CAIRGTVSSYEQYF. This sequence joins TRBV10-3 and TRBJ2-7; TRBD2 might be the D (6 bases). The CDR3 loop spans 14 amino acids. Germline-derived CDR1 and CDR2 are ENHRY and SYGVKD. Trimming pared 6 bases from V and 0 bases from J, leaving 12 bases between.

V gene TRBV3-1 (or the pseudogene TRBV3-2) combines with J gene TRBJ2-7, with D tentatively TRBD1 (7 bases). This CDR3 is 15 amino acids long. V lost 0 bases and J 9 bases, leaving 18 bases between the germline ends. Per the germline V gene, CDR1 is LGHDT and CDR2 is YNNKEL (reference sequence). As DNA, the CDR3 is TGTGCCAGCAGCCAAGACCCGAGACAGGGAGGCGTGCAGTACTTC. Translating it yields CASSQDPRQGGVQYF.

The chain recombines TRBV5-4 with TRBJ1-2; 7 bases agree with TRBD1. Germline lookup yields CDR1 SGHNT and CDR2 YYREEE (reference sequence). CDR3 length: 14 amino acids. Trimming at V came to 5 bases and at J to 0 bases, leaving 4 bases not matched to a gene. The CDR3 DNA is TGTGCCAGCAGAGATCAGGGGGCTAACTATGGCTACACCTTC. Translation: CASRDQGANYGYTF.

The rearrangement uses TRBV28 and TRBJ2-5, with D tentatively TRBD1 (7 bases). Trimming took 7 bases from V and 5 from J, leaving 17 bases between them. Germline CDR1 and CDR2: MDHEN and SYDVKM. The CDR3 covers 14 residues. The CDR3 reads CASIRQGGGETQYF. The CDR3, as DNA: TGTGCCAGCATAAGACAGGGAGGAGGGGAGACCCAGTACTTC.

The chain has TRBV12-5 and TRBJ2-1, with D possibly being TRBD1 (6 bases). The length of the CDR3 is 19 residues. Trimming took off 4 bases at V and 0 bases at J, with 22 bases between the two ends. Germline-derived CDR1 and CDR2 are LGHNT and FRNRAP. The CDR3 loop reads CASGCPPQGNRSSYNEQFF. In DNA, the CDR3 is TGTGCTAGTGGTTGCCCCCCACAGGGTAATCGAAGCTCCTACAATGAGCAGTTCTTC.

The V call is TRBV3-1 (or the pseudogene TRBV3-2), the J call TRBJ1-2; the D gene is possibly TRBD1 (6 bases). CDR1 and CDR2 from the germline V gene are LGHDT and YNNKEL (reference sequence). The CDR3 covers 14 residues. The V gene lost 6 bases and the J gene lost 5 bases, with 16 bases spanning the gap. Here the CDR3 DNA reads TGTGCCAGCAGTTTTCCCGGGACAAATTATGGCTACACCTTC. Encoded protein: CASSFPGTNYGYTF.

V gene TRBV7-9 combines with J gene TRBJ2-7; TRBD1 might be the D (6 bases). Germline V gene lookup returns CDR1 SEHNR and CDR2 FQNEAQ (reference sequence). Trimming removed 6 bases at V and 6 bases at J, with 18 bases between. The CDR3 has 14 residues. The CDR3 DNA follows: TGTGCCAGCAGTCTTACAGGGCTTCCAAGCGAGCAGTACTTC. It is translated as CASSLTGLPSEQYF.

The genes are TRBV15 and TRBJ2-1; D gene uncertain. Germline V gives CDR1 LNHNV, CDR2 YYDKDF (reference sequence). Trimming shortened V by 1 base and J by 6 bases, and 4 bases separated the two germline ends. This CDR3 spans 12 amino acids. CDR3 amino acids: CATSRGGNEQFF. CDR3 DNA: TGTGCCACCAGCAGAGGAGGCAATGAGCAGTTCTTC.

The chain employs TRBV19 and TRBJ1-2; TRBD1 matches 9 bases. Unmatched junction bases numbered 9, after V lost 8 bases and J lost 8 bases. The germline V gene has CDR1 LNHDA and CDR2 SQIVND (reference sequence). The CDR3 runs 13 residues. This CDR3 is CASLGGQGKGYTF. In DNA form, the CDR3 reads TGTGCCAGTCTGGGGGGACAGGGTAAAGGCTACACCTTC.

The genes are TRBV4-1 and TRBJ1-1; D is perhaps TRBD1 (6 bases). Germline CDR1 is MGHRA and CDR2 is YSYEKL. This CDR3 region has 18 residues. Trimming removed 1 base from V and 1 base from J, with 19 bases in between. The CDR3 DNA reads as TGCGCCAGCAGCCAAGCGATGGGTGGGGGCCAGGAGAACACTGAAGCTTTCTTT. This encodes CASSQAMGGGQENTEAFF.

There are a few counts of this clone. CDR3 sequence reads: CASSSRPGQGSNQPQHF. As DNA, the CDR3 is TGTGCCAGCAGCTCCCGACCGGGACAGGGGAGCAATCAGCCCCAGCATTTT. The V call is TRBV7-3, the J call TRBJ1-5; the match to TRBD1 covers 10 bases. This CDR3 has 17 amino acids. Germline CDR1 and CDR2: SGHTA and FQGTGA. Trimming removed 4 bases from V and 1 base from J; junction bases left unmatched: 7. Together with reference TRBV7-3 and TRBJ1-5, the CDR3 gives the full variable domain: GAGVSQTPSNKVTEKGKYVELRCDPISGHTALYWYRQSLGQGPEFLIYFQGTGAADDSGLPNDRFFAVRPEGSVSTLKIQRTERGDSAVYLCASSSRPGQGSNQPQHFGDGTRLSIL.

CDR3 sequence reads: CASSIIAGKETQYF. CDR3 sequence (DNA): TGTGCCAGTAGTATCATTGCGGGAAAAGAGACCCAGTACTTC. The genes are TRBV19 and TRBJ2-5, with a possible D match to TRBD2 (6 bases). CDR3 length equals 14 residues. With 3 bases removed from V and 3 bases from J, the gap between germline ends came to 11 bases. CDR1 is LNHDA and CDR2 is SQIVND in the germline V gene (reference sequence).

V and J are TRBV15 and TRBJ1-5; D gene uncertain. The CDR3 loop spans 16 amino acids. Germline V CDR1 and CDR2: LNHNV, YYDKDF (reference sequence). Trimming cost V 6 bases and J 7 bases, with 22 bases left between them. The CDR3 bases are TGTGCCACCAGACCCGCAGGTCCCTCTTTCCGCCAGCCCCAGCATTTT. Translating gives CATRPAGPSFRQPQHF.

The chain has TRBV19 and TRBJ2-1, with 13 bases aligning to TRBD2. The CDR3 consists of 17 residues. V lost 5 bases, J lost 6 bases, and 10 bases stayed unmatched. The germline V gene encodes CDR1 LNHDA and CDR2 SQIVND (reference sequence). The CDR3 reads CASSYQLAGGPGNEQFF. Here the CDR3 DNA reads TGTGCCAGTAGTTATCAACTAGCGGGAGGGCCAGGCAATGAGCAGTTCTTC.

The genes are TRBV3-1 (or the pseudogene TRBV3-2) and TRBJ2-7; maybe TRBD2 (6 bases). Deletions cut 3 bases from V and 4 bases from J, with 16 bases between. Germline CDR1 is LGHDT and CDR2 is YNNKEL (reference sequence). CDR3 size: 15 residues. The CDR3 region has the DNA TGTGCCAGCAGCCAGGGACTTCTGAGCTCTTACGAGCAGTACTTC. Encoded protein: CASSQGLLSSYEQYF.

This clone has just a few counts. The CDR3 coding sequence is TGTGCCAGCTCCCACCCCCGGCAGGAATATGGCTACACCTTC. This translates into CASSHPRQEYGYTF. This chain connects TRBV5-6 to TRBJ1-2; D gene unclear. The germline V gene has CDR1 SGHDT and CDR2 YYEEEE. Between the trimmed V and J ends, which lost 7 bases and 5 bases, there was a span of 18 bases. The CDR3 loop spans 14 amino acids.